Listed below are T cell receptor beta chains from one sample, sequenced in a study of OX40 agonist ivuxolimab in advanced cancers. Generated by immunoSEQ multiplex PCR, the TCRdb table keeps only in-frame clones and is missing some. The profile shows 50,000 to 65,000 clones, about 81% of them singletons. Source: CD4+ or CD8+ T cells sorted from blood, taken in a trial of the OX40 agonist ivuxolimab. All receptors come from an adult with an advanced solid tumor such as melanoma, head and neck, liver or kidney cancer. The CDR3 runs from the conserved cysteine through the conserved F or W. A D gene is named only where the DNA matches it firmly. Size values are once, few and many counts, or a class for expanded clones, and some rows have none.

.	TRBD2	TRBJ2-2	TRBV27	CASTTGGTGELFF	TGTGCCAGCACAACGGGGGGCACCGGGGAGCTGTTTTTT
.	TRBD1	TRBJ1-2	TRBV4-1	CASSQAGQGVTGYTF	TGCGCCAGCAGCCAAGCCGGACAGGGGGTAACTGGCTACACCTTC
few	TRBD1	TRBJ1-6	TRBV6-5	CASSKDRVTNSPLHF	TGTGCCAGCAGCAAGGACAGGGTCACTAATTCACCCCTCCACTTT
.	TRBD2	TRBJ2-5	TRBV28	CASSFSGGARETQYF	TGTGCCAGCAGTTTTAGCGGGGGGGCAAGGGAGACCCAGTACTTC
.	.	TRBJ1-6	TRBV18	CASSPKTGRGGEALHF	TGTGCCAGCTCACCCAAAACGGGACGGGGGGGAGAGGCCCTCCACTTT
.	TRBD2	TRBJ2-3	TRBV5-4	CASSPGLAGDTQYF	TGTGCCAGCAGCCCGGGACTAGCCGGGGATACGCAGTATTTT
.	.	TRBJ1-3	TRBV5-1	CASSLVGGPGNTIYF	TGCGCCAGCAGCTTGGTGGGGGGCCCTGGAAACACCATATATTTT
.	TRBD1	TRBJ1-2	TRBV14	CASSLPGQPPYGYTF	TGTGCCAGCAGCCTGCCGGGACAGCCGCCCTATGGCTACACCTTC
.	.	TRBJ2-3	TRBV5-1	CASSLEGSETQYF	TGCGCCAGCAGTCTTGAGGGAAGTGAAACGCAGTATTTT
.	TRBD2	TRBJ2-3	TRBV7-9	CASSWTSGGFTDTQYF	TGTGCCAGCAGCTGGACTAGCGGGGGCTTCACAGATACGCAGTATTTT
.	TRBD1	TRBJ2-5	TRBV5-1	CASSRDRGEEETQYF	TGCGCCAGCAGCCGGGACAGGGGAGAAGAAGAGACCCAGTACTTC
once	.	TRBJ2-6	TRBV2	CASSEARQTGANVLTF	TGTGCCAGCAGTGAAGCGCGGCAAACTGGGGCCAACGTCCTGACTTTC
.	.	TRBJ2-5	TRBV29-1	CSTRPAGETQYF	TGCAGCACACGACCAGCTGGAGAGACCCAGTACTTC
.	TRBD1	TRBJ2-7	TRBV6-6	CASSYKGQGLGEQYF	TGTGCCAGCAGTTACAAGGGACAGGGGCTTGGCGAGCAGTACTTC
.	TRBD1	TRBJ2-7	TRBV27	CASSSLGQYGSEQYF	TGTGCCAGCAGTTCCCTGGGACAGTATGGGTCCGAGCAGTACTTC
.	.	TRBJ1-1	TRBV15	CATSPPTGGEAFF	TGTGCCACCAGCCCCCCAACCGGAGGTGAAGCTTTCTTT
few	.	TRBJ2-6	TRBV9	CASSVTGIPSGANVLTF	TGTGCCAGCAGCGTAACAGGGATCCCATCTGGGGCCAACGTCCTGACTTTC
.	TRBD2	TRBJ2-5	TRBV15	CATSVSGGGMETQYF	TGTGCCACCAGCGTAAGCGGGGGGGGTATGGAGACCCAGTACTTC
.	.	TRBJ1-1	TRBV7-9	CASSLTPNTEAFF	TGTGCCAGCAGCTTAACACCTAACACTGAAGCTTTCTTT
.	TRBD2	TRBJ2-3	TRBV10-3	CAMGGGTTTDTQYF	TGTGCCATGGGCGGGGGGACGACCACAGATACGCAGTATTTT
.	TRBD1	TRBJ1-2	TRBV28	CASSSPQGAYGYTF	TGTGCCAGCAGTTCCCCACAGGGGGCCTATGGCTACACCTTC
.	.	TRBJ2-3	TRBV28	CASSDGGTDTQYF	TGTGCCAGCAGTGACGGGGGAACAGATACGCAGTATTTT
.	TRBD1	TRBJ2-3	TRBV7-9	CASSPHPRTGPDTQYF	TGTGCCAGCAGCCCCCACCCGCGGACAGGGCCAGATACGCAGTATTTT
.	.	TRBJ2-3	TRBV6-5	CASNTDTQYF	TGTGCCAGCAACACAGATACGCAGTATTTT
.	TRBD2	TRBJ2-1	TRBV10-2	CASSDAGLAGGQYEQFF	TGCGCCAGCAGTGATGCAGGACTAGCGGGGGGTCAATACGAGCAGTTCTTC
.	.	TRBJ2-7	TRBV7-2	CASSFNRGSYEQYF	TGTGCCAGCAGCTTTAATCGGGGGTCCTACGAGCAGTACTTC
.	.	TRBJ2-1	TRBV14	CASSPLGTYNEQFF	TGTGCCAGCAGCCCCTTAGGGACCTACAATGAGCAGTTCTTC
.	.	TRBJ2-6	TRBV7-9	CASSQPGGLGANVLTF	TGTGCCAGCAGTCAACCGGGGGGCCTTGGGGCCAACGTCCTGACTTTC
once	.	TRBJ2-2	TRBV9	CASSGSPGLVNTGELFF	TGTGCCAGCAGCGGATCCCCGGGACTTGTAAACACCGGGGAGCTGTTTTTT
.	.	TRBJ1-6	TRBV9	CASSVGRSNSPLHF	TGTGCCAGCAGCGTAGGACGGTCAAATTCACCCCTCCACTTT
.	.	TRBJ2-3	TRBV5-1	CASSLASAGQDTQYF	TGCGCCAGCAGCTTGGCCTCGGCAGGGCAGGATACGCAGTATTTT
.	.	TRBJ1-6	TRBV10-2	CASSEGDTSSPLHF	TGCGCCAGCAGTGAGGGGGACACCTCTTCACCCCTCCACTTT
few	.	TRBJ1-2	TRBV5-5	CASSGGTGYYGYTF	TGTGCCAGCAGCGGGGGGACCGGCTACTATGGCTACACCTTC
.	.	TRBJ1-2	TRBV7-9	CASSLDSDYGYTF	TGTGCCAGCAGCTTAGATTCGGATTATGGCTACACCTTC
.	.	TRBJ2-3	TRBV19	CASSLQGRVADTQYF	TGTGCCAGTAGTCTACAGGGGAGGGTCGCAGATACGCAGTATTTT
few	TRBD1	TRBJ1-4	TRBV7-6	CASSLFGTGGSSNEKLFF	TGTGCCAGCAGCTTATTTGGGACAGGGGGGTCGTCTAATGAAAAACTGTTTTTT
.	.	TRBJ2-7	TRBV7-2	CASSLQGGGADYEQYF	TGTGCCAGCAGCTTACAGGGAGGGGGTGCGGACTACGAGCAGTACTTC
.	TRBD1	TRBJ2-7	TRBV6-1	CASNTGTAYEQYF	TGTGCCAGCAACACCGGGACAGCCTACGAGCAGTACTTC
few	.	TRBJ2-1	TRBV6-1	CASMLPGGDNEQFF	TGTGCCAGCATGTTGCCAGGGGGGGACAATGAGCAGTTCTTC
.	.	TRBJ2-3	TRBV5-1	CASSLRVTAGHSDTQYF	TGCGCCAGCAGCTTGAGAGTCACAGCAGGCCATTCAGATACGCAGTATTTT
.	TRBD1	TRBJ1-6	TRBV7-8	CASSSSRNRGQNSPLHF	TGTGCCAGCAGCTCCTCTAGAAACAGGGGACAAAATTCACCCCTCCACTTT
once	TRBD1	TRBJ2-5	TRBV4-1	CASSQDLRTGGVGGYQETQYF	TGCGCCAGCAGCCAAGATCTGAGGACAGGGGGGGTTGGAGGGTACCAAGAGACCCAGTACTTC
.	.	TRBJ2-7	TRBV25-1	CASSLHASSYEQYF	TGTGCCAGCTCCCTTCATGCATCGTCCTACGAGCAGTACTTC
.	.	TRBJ2-7	TRBV6-5	CASKRTGEQYF	TGTGCCAGCAAAAGAACAGGGGAGCAGTACTTC
.	TRBD2	TRBJ2-2	TRBV28	CASSLSSGGIGELFF	TGTGCCAGCAGCTTGTCGAGCGGGGGGATCGGGGAGCTGTTTTTT
.	.	TRBJ1-4	TRBV28	CASSLLVAGGDEKLFF	TGTGCCAGCAGTTTATTAGTGGCAGGCGGGGATGAAAAACTGTTTTTT